The clone carrying this TCR beta chain showed up many times. These data originate in a study of early T cells in non-severe SARS-CoV-2 infection. A single record per CDR3 protein comes from TCRdb applying MiXCR to the 5' RACE reads. The sample lists some 40,000 distinct CDR3 sequences, approximately 4.1% occurring once. V lost 8 bases and J lost 0, with 14 bases in between. The CDR3 sequence is 15 residues long. Germline V gives CDR1 SEHNR, CDR2 FQNEAQ (reference sequence). Sequencing was carried out using whole blood. The rearrangement joins TRBV7-9 to TRBJ2-1, with D possibly TRBD2 on 5 matching bases. This receptor was obtained from an adult who was a healthcare worker with PCR-confirmed SARS-CoV-2 infection or an uninfected control (not recorded which). DNA for the CDR3: TGTGCCAGCCAGCTTAGCGCAAGCTCCTACAATGAGCAGTTCTTC. It is translated as CASQLSASSYNEQFF.